Presented here are 18 T cell receptor beta chains from one specimen sequenced in a study of cytomegalovirus exposure and HLA in healthy donors. TCRdb's table, derived via immunoSEQ multiplex PCR, lists solely in-frame clones and lacks some. The data show about 49,000 clones, roughly nine tenths seen once. Sequencing used PBMCs. All receptors come from a man aged 18 to 35 in good health and CMV-seronegative.

The V and J genes are TRBV28 and TRBJ2-1; TRBD2 might be the D (5 bases). This CDR3 region has 19 residues. V dropped 4 bases and J dropped 4 bases, with 26 bases sitting between them. CDR1 and CDR2 from the germline V gene are MDHEN and SYDVKM. Here the CDR3 reads CASSSPLSPAGPGYNEQFF. The CDR3 nucleotides are TGTGCCAGCAGTTCCCCCTTGTCCCCCGCCGGGCCGGGATACAATGAGCAGTTCTTC.

The rearrangement joins TRBV27 to TRBJ1-3; 7 bases line up with TRBD1. Trimming at V came to 8 bases and at J to 0 bases, leaving 16 bases not matched to a gene. The germline CDR1 and CDR2 sequences are MNHEY and SMNVEV (reference sequence). CDR3 length: 18 residues. The CDR3 DNA is TGTGCCAGCGGAGGGTCGGGACAGAGTCGAGACTCTGGAAACACCATATATTTT. It is translated as CASGGSGQSRDSGNTIYF.

The chain has TRBV27 and TRBJ2-2; TRBD2 aligns across 16 bases. In germline, CDR1 is MNHEY, CDR2 SMNVEV (reference sequence). The CDR3 runs to 19 residues. Trimming removed 5 bases from V and 5 bases from J; junction bases left unmatched: 11. The CDR3: CASSPKGTSGRVSTGELFF. CDR3 bases: TGTGCCAGCAGTCCCAAAGGGACTAGCGGGAGGGTTAGTACCGGGGAGCTGTTTTTT.

The gene calls are TRBV9 and TRBJ1-1; D may be TRBD1 (6 bases). Germline-derived CDR1 and CDR2 are SGDLS and YYNGEE. Deletions cut 1 base from V and 0 bases from J, with 7 bases between. This CDR3 is built from 14 residues. The CDR3: CASSVTGMNTEAFF. The CDR3, as DNA: TGTGCCAGCAGCGTAACAGGGATGAACACTGAAGCTTTCTTT.

The genes are TRBV2 and TRBJ1-1; no reliable D call. The V end was cut by 7 bases, the J end by 4 bases, with 10 bases between. Germline CDR1 SNHLY, CDR2 FYNNEI. There are 12 residues in the CDR3. CDR3 protein: CASTEEGTEAFF. The CDR3 nucleotides read TGTGCCAGCACCGAGGAGGGCACTGAAGCTTTCTTT.

This sequence joins TRBV6-5 and TRBJ1-5, with 8 bases fitting TRBD1. Per germline, CDR1 MNHEY and CDR2 SVGAGI. There are 13 residues in the CDR3. Trimming took 6 bases from V and 4 from J; bases not matched to a gene: 2. CDR3 in amino acids: CASRGQVNQPQHF. In nucleotides, the CDR3 is TGTGCCAGCAGGGGACAGGTGAATCAGCCCCAGCATTTT.

This chain links TRBV5-6 with TRBJ2-5, with D maybe TRBD2 (5 bases). The length of the CDR3 is 12 residues. Germline V CDR1 and CDR2: SGHDT, YYEEEE. V dropped 4 bases and J dropped 5 bases, with 9 bases sitting between them. The CDR3 region has the DNA TGTGCCAGCAGCCTGAGGGTGGAGACCCAGTACTTC. Translated: CASSLRVETQYF.

This sequence joins TRBV5-1 and TRBJ2-1, with a tentative D call TRBD1 (6 bases). The CDR3 is 13 amino acids. Trimming pared 4 bases from V and 6 bases from J, leaving 11 bases between. CDR1 is SGHRS, CDR2 YFSETQ, per germline. The CDR3 region has the DNA TGCGCCAGCAGCGGGGGCTCGGGCAATGAGCAGTTCTTC. It encodes CASSGGSGNEQFF.

The gene calls are TRBV4-3 and TRBJ1-1, with D hard to call. There are 15 residues in the CDR3. CDR1 LGHNA and CDR2 YSLEER come from the germline V gene. The ends were cut back, 0 bases at V and 6 bases at J, with 14 bases in the middle. This chain's CDR3 is CASSQDARGRAEAFF. CDR3 in DNA: TGCGCCAGCAGCCAAGATGCTCGGGGAAGGGCTGAAGCTTTCTTT.

The chain combines TRBV7-9 with TRBJ1-1; TRBD1 agrees at 11 bases. The CDR3 totals 14 residues. V gave up 7 bases and J gave up 5 bases; unmatched junction bases: 6. The V gene's germline CDR1 is SEHNR and CDR2 FQNEAQ (reference sequence). The CDR3 nucleotides are TGTGCCAGCACCTCGGACAGGGGGCTTACTGAAGCTTTCTTT. Translation gives CASTSDRGLTEAFF.

J is TRBJ2-7 and V is TRBV5-1; 8 bases align to TRBD2. With V trimmed by 4 bases and J by 6 bases, 9 bases remained unmatched. This CDR3 is 14 amino acids long. Germline V CDR1 and CDR2: SGHRS, YFSETQ. CDR3 sequence reads: CASSPSGGQREQYF. For the CDR3, the DNA is TGCGCCAGCAGCCCCTCGGGGGGGCAGCGCGAGCAGTACTTC.

The genes are TRBV9 and TRBJ2-7; a possible D gene is TRBD2 (5 bases). The length of the CDR3 is 14 residues. Germline lookup yields CDR1 SGDLS and CDR2 YYNGEE. V was clipped by 3 bases and J by 3 bases, with 13 bases between them. In DNA, the CDR3 is TGTGCCAGCAGCGGGAGAGGAGGTAACTACGAGCAGTACTTC. Translating gives CASSGRGGNYEQYF.

The chain carries TRBV27 and TRBJ1-2; maybe TRBD1 (6 bases). The CDR3 totals 13 residues. The germline CDR1 and CDR2 sequences are MNHEY and SMNVEV (reference sequence). V shed 4 bases and J shed 5 bases, with 11 bases lying between them. The CDR3 nucleotides read TGTGCCAGCAGTTCACAGGGATCGTATGGCTACACCTTC. Encoded protein: CASSSQGSYGYTF.

Concerning this clone: This CDR3 fails to terminate in the conserved phenylalanine or tryptophan, so it likely reflects a read error. Because the CDR3's place on the DNA is in doubt, the DNA is left out and the CDR3 is given as listed by TCRdb. The chain links TRBV11-3 to TRBJ2-7; the DNA was not compared with TRBD2, the D call given in the table. The CDR3 adds up to 10 amino acids, both ends counted. Germline lookup yields CDR1 SGHNT and CDR2 YENEEA. The CDR3 sequence: CASSLGTTVL.

The chain joins TRBV11-3 to TRBJ2-1; no clear D gene. This CDR3 has 13 residues. The ends were cut back, 4 bases at V and 8 bases at J, with 12 bases in the middle. Germline V CDR1 and CDR2: SGHNT, YENEEA. The CDR3 DNA is TGTGCCAGCAGCTCGTCACATCTTCATGAGCAGTTCTTC. This translates into CASSSSHLHEQFF. Drawing the rest from reference TRBV11-3 and TRBJ2-1, the complete variable domain is EAGVVQSPRYKIIEKKQPVAFWCNPISGHNTLYWYLQNLGQGPELLIRYENEEAVDDSQLPKDRFSAERLKGVDSTLKIQPAELGDSAVYLCASSSSHLHEQFFGPGTRLTVL.

This clone was counted a single time. The V and J genes are TRBV9 and TRBJ1-4; D unclear. This CDR3 comprises 14 residues. The V gene lost 3 bases and the J gene lost 8 bases, with 14 bases spanning the gap. Germline V gene sequence: CDR1 SGDLS, CDR2 YYNGEE. The CDR3 DNA sequence: TGTGCCAGCAGCGGTCCCGCGGATGGCGAAAAACTGTTTTTT. Amino acids: CASSGPADGEKLFF.

The chain joins TRBV7-9 to TRBJ2-5, with D perhaps TRBD2 (6 bases). CDR1 and CDR2 (germline): SEHNR, FQNEAQ (reference sequence). This CDR3 is built from 16 residues. V was clipped by 0 bases and J by 1 base, with 12 bases between them. CDR3 residues: CASSLAPGTLQETQYF. The CDR3 nucleotides are TGTGCCAGCAGCTTAGCGCCAGGGACTCTCCAAGAGACCCAGTACTTC.

The chain couples TRBV18 to TRBJ2-7; D unresolved. Deletions cut 3 bases from V and 7 bases from J, with 16 bases between. CDR1 and CDR2 from the germline V gene are KGHSH and LQKENI. This CDR3 has 14 amino acids. CDR3 in amino acids: CASSPIPGTEEQYF. CDR3 nucleotides: TGTGCCAGCTCACCGATTCCGGGTACCGAAGAGCAGTACTTC.